This T cell receptor (beta chain) was observed in a study of neurological immune-mediated disorders. Study-wide results and limits: None of the CDR3 amino acid sequences found in expanded clones was shared across subjects. This suggests that the TCR-beta repertoires were private in all groups.

The cDNA was synthesized by 5'RACE incorporating 10-nucleotide random UMIs. TCRdb re-called the 5' RACE reads with MiXCR, one entry per CDR3 protein. Of 55,000 to 75,000 distinct CDR3 sequences in the sample, approximately 15% are singletons; the top ten hold approximately 4.2%. Described time point: longitudinal time-point 1 (baseline). The starting material, 2 million PBMCs stored at -80 C, gave rise to the unsorted libraries. As for this clonotype: The antigen remains undetermined.

The CDR3 loop spans 14 amino acids. V was pared by 5 bases and J by 0 bases, with 8 bases between. Germline lookup yields CDR1 SGHTA and CDR2 FQGNSA. This chain uses TRBV7-2 with TRBJ2-1; D is unresolved. The source material was PBMCs. The origin of this receptor is a female donor with HTLV-1-associated myelopathy (HAM/TSP). The CDR3 reads CASSPSSSYNEQFF. As DNA, the CDR3 is TGTGCCAGCAGCCCATCCTCCTCCTACAATGAGCAGTTCTTC. Full variable domain (remainder filled in from reference TRBV7-2 and TRBJ2-1): GAGVSQSPSNKVTEKGKDVELRCDPISGHTALYWYRQSLGQGLEFLIYFQGNSAPDKSGLPSDRFSAERTGGSVSTLTIQRTQQEDSAVYLCASSPSSSYNEQFFGPGTRLTVL.